This TCR beta chain originates from a study of Ad26.COV2.S vaccination and SARS-CoV-2 variants. Findings of the study overall: Spike-specific TCR breadth was greater in vaccine than placebo recipients.

V was cut by 5 bases and J by 0 bases, with 13 bases left in between. The CDR3 consists of 15 residues. The germline gives CDR1 LNHDA, CDR2 SQIVND (reference sequence). Remarks on this clone: As yet, its antigen is unknown.

TCRdb's table, derived via immunoSEQ multiplex PCR, lists solely in-frame clones and lacks some. This table holds fewer than 900,000 clones, about 90% found once. The treatment was: roughly 19 received Ad26.COV2.S at low or high dose, single or two shots; five or six received placebo; per-sample allocation not given. The samples were gathered on day 63 after the first injection of vaccine or placebo. Material: peripheral blood, obtained in a trial of Ad26.COV2.S vaccine versus placebo. The V and J genes are TRBV19 and TRBJ2-5; a possible D gene is TRBD1 (5 bases). This clonotype originated in a person between 18 and 65 years old who received the Ad26.COV2.S COVID-19 vaccine or a placebo. As DNA, the CDR3 is TGTGCCAGTAGTCAGGGTGCTTGGTACCAAGAGACCCAGTACTTC. Translation gives CASSQGAWYQETQYF.